The rows below give T cell receptor beta chains drawn from one sample of a study of T cells in localized non-small cell lung cancer. Assay used: immunoSEQ multiplex PCR; TCRdb lists only in-frame clones, some missing. The sample has tens of thousands of clones; about 83% are singletons. Source: PBMCs, taken before any cancer treatment. Receptors originate from a woman between 35 and 70 years old with stage II squamous cell lung carcinoma. CDR3s include the opening cysteine and the closing phenylalanine or tryptophan. A D gene is named only where the DNA matches it firmly. The size entry is marked missing in some rows and otherwise reads once, few, many or a size class.

v_gene,abundance,j_gene,d_gene,CDR3nt,CDR3aa
TRBV7-9,once,TRBJ2-1,TRBD2,TGTGCCGGGGGGGATACCTACAATGAGCAGTTCTTC,CAGGDTYNEQFF
TRBV7-2,-,TRBJ2-2,TRBD1,TGTGCCAGCAGCTTAGCCAGGGGGCAAACCGGGGAGCTGTTTTTT,CASSLARGQTGELFF
TRBV18,-,TRBJ2-5,-,TGTGCCAGCTCCCACCAAGAGACCCAGTACTTC,CASSHQETQYF
TRBV18,-,TRBJ2-6,-,TGTGCCAGCTCACCCGGCGGCGGCTCTGGGGCCAACGTCCTGACTTTC,CASSPGGGSGANVLTF
TRBV9,-,TRBJ1-3,-,TGTGCCAGCAGCGCCGATCGGAGCAGTAGGGGAAACACCATATATTTT,CASSADRSSRGNTIYF
TRBV7-2,few,TRBJ2-4,-,TGTGCCAGCAGCTTGGCGGACAACACCTTAAACATTCAGTACTTC,CASSLADNTLNIQYF
TRBV6-5,-,TRBJ2-5,TRBD1,TGTGCCACCGCTCCCAGGGCAGGGGGCCGTGAGACCCAGTACTTC,CATAPRAGGRETQYF
TRBV7-2,-,TRBJ2-1,TRBD1,TGTGCCAGCAGCTTAGTGGGGACAGGGACGTACAATGAGCAGTTCTTC,CASSLVGTGTYNEQFF
TRBV11-2,-,TRBJ1-3,-,TGTGCCAGCAGCCAGACAGGTTCTGGAAACACCATATATTTT,CASSQTGSGNTIYF
TRBV6-1,-,TRBJ2-3,TRBD2,TGTGCCAGCAGTGAAAAGGGAGCGGGAGGCCCCACAGATACGCAGTATTTT,CASSEKGAGGPTDTQYF
TRBV18,-,TRBJ2-7,TRBD2,TGTGCCAGCTCACCACCGAAAAGCGGGAGATCCCTGGACGAGCAGTACTTC,CASSPPKSGRSLDEQYF
TRBV7-2,-,TRBJ2-5,-,TGTGCCAGCAGGGGTCAGGTAGAGACCCAGTACTTC,CASRGQVETQYF
TRBV28,-,TRBJ1-1,-,TGTGCCAGCAGTTTGCGAGTTATGAACACTGAAGCTTTCTTT,CASSLRVMNTEAFF